This TCR beta chain is from a study of blood T cell repertoires in COVID-19. Study in general: Spain, Italy and the United States supplied samples that represented acute and convalescent COVID-19. T cells, B-cell-depleted T cells, or PBMCs supplied cDNA or gDNA.

Authors' data handling: Reference gene primer amplification gave nucleated cell count estimates. Method: immunoSEQ multiplex PCR; TCRdb's copy keeps in-frame clones and lacks some. V and J calls and clone size are those listed in that table; D and trimming were worked out from the DNA. This sample yields under 70,000 clones, of which around 85% are seen a single time; around 21% belongs to the top ten. This CDR3 spans 15 amino acids. Germline V lookup: CDR1 SQVTM, CDR2 ANQGSEA. Trimming pared 3 bases from V and 1 base from J, leaving 15 bases between. The TCR comes from a woman aged 80 or over with active or convalescent COVID-19. V and J are TRBV29-1 and TRBJ1-2; possibly TRBD1 for D (6 bases). The material sequenced was peripheral blood. The CDR3 spells CSVDSTGSGNYGYTF. The DNA for the CDR3 is TGCAGCGTTGATTCAACAGGGTCGGGTAACTATGGCTACACCTTC.